Sequencing of this TCR beta chain was carried out in a study of shared clonotypes between healthy human individuals. Study observations and caveats: Blood was the sole source, and tissue repertoires probably differ.

The CDR3 totals 17 residues. Germline V gene lookup returns CDR1 SGHTA and CDR2 FQGNSA. V was clipped by 2 bases and J by 4 bases, with 17 bases between them. This clone was seen a single time. Antigen: not known. Terminally differentiated effector memory CD45RA+ cells were excluded by CCR7 positive selection of CD45RO-negative cells. Repertoires were generated with immunoSEQ multiplex PCR, while TCRdb's copy carries only in-frame clones and drops some. The data hold around 2,000,000 clones, with approximately 94% observed a single time. Sequenced: naive CD8+ T cells sorted from blood. This receptor was identified in a man aged 18 to 35 in good health. The rearrangement joins TRBV7-2 to TRBJ2-2; D may be TRBD1 or TRBD2 (5 bases each). The CDR3 region is CASSLFFERTSTGELFF. CDR3 sequence (DNA): TGTGCCAGCAGCTTATTCTTTGAGCGGACATCCACCGGGGAGCTGTTTTTT.